One sample yielded the 9 T cell receptor beta chains listed below, sequenced in a study of shared clonotypes between healthy human individuals (dated by TCRdb to about 2020). To prepare the library, the immunoSEQ multiplex PCR assay was applied. The immuneACCESS repertoire file appears here via TCRdb, limited to in-frame rearrangements. These files lack a portion of the clones; in checked studies, under half of the deficit traces to unresolved V genes, and the cause of the others is not known. The sample table shows under 2,500,000 clones, and almost 96% are seen once. 0.1% to 0.15% of the sample is in the top ten clones. The sequenced sample consisted of naive CD4+ T cells sorted from blood. The cell subset or site label corresponds to: CD45RA+ positively selected. All receptors derive from a young man in good health.

This clone came up once. This rearrangement joins TRBV28 to TRBJ2-1; 7 bases align to TRBD1. The ends lost 8 bases at V and 0 bases at J; junction bases unmatched: 10. The CDR3 spans 16 residues. Germline CDR1 and CDR2: MDHEN and SYDVKM. CDR3 region: CASPPPPGGSYNEQFF. CDR3 nucleotide sequence: TGTGCCAGCCCTCCCCCCCCAGGGGGCTCCTACAATGAGCAGTTCTTC.

Worth noting for this clone: The same CDR3 also results from other DNA sequences found in this sample. The V call is TRBV4-1, the J call TRBJ2-2; D tentatively reads TRBD1 or TRBD2 (5 bases each). This CDR3 spans 16 amino acids. The germline CDR1 and CDR2 sequences are MGHRA and YSYEKL. The V end lost 3 bases, the J end lost 2 bases, and 13 bases lay between the germline ends. This CDR3 is CASSQEPGPNTGELFF. CDR3 nucleotide sequence: TGCGCCAGCAGCCAGGAACCGGGACCAAACACCGGGGAGCTGTTTTTT.

The V and J genes are TRBV7-2 and TRBJ2-1; D not certain. The V end lost 5 bases, the J end lost 0 bases, and 11 bases lay between the germline ends. CDR1 and CDR2 (germline): SGHTA, FQGNSA. The CDR3 totals 15 residues. In nucleotides, the CDR3 is TGTGCCAGCAGCCGCCGGCTCGGCTCCTACAATGAGCAGTTCTTC. Translation: CASSRRLGSYNEQFF.

The V gene is TRBV5-1, the J gene TRBJ1-1, with a possible D match to TRBD1 (5 bases). CDR3 length: 14 residues. Germline V gene data show CDR1 as SGHRS and CDR2 as YFSETQ. With 4 bases removed from V and 5 bases from J, the gap between germline ends came to 15 bases. The DNA for the CDR3 is TGCGCCAGCAGCCCGGACACGTCAAGGACTGAAGCTTTCTTT. It encodes CASSPDTSRTEAFF. Full variable domain (rest looked up from reference TRBV5-1 and TRBJ1-1): KAGVTQTPRYLIKTRGQQVTLSCSPISGHRSVSWYQQTPGQGLQFLFEYFSETQRNKGNFPGRFSGRQFSNSRSEMNVSTLELGDSALYLCASSPDTSRTEAFFGQGTRLTVV.

Details on this clone: The sample has other DNA sequences that encode this CDR3 too. The chain has TRBV6-5 and TRBJ1-1, with TRBD1 as a possible D gene (5 bases). The CDR3 consists of 13 residues. Between the trimmed V and J ends, which lost 6 bases and 0 bases, there was a span of 8 bases. Germline V gene lookup returns CDR1 MNHEY and CDR2 SVGAGI. Here the CDR3 DNA reads TGTGCCAGCAGGGGACGGCTGAACACTGAAGCTTTCTTT. This gives the protein CASRGRLNTEAFF.

V usage is TRBV2 and J usage is TRBJ1-5; D is possibly TRBD1 (6 bases). Germline V lookup: CDR1 SNHLY, CDR2 FYNNEI. The V gene lost 1 base and the J gene lost 10 bases, with 14 bases spanning the gap. The CDR3 spans 14 residues. CDR3 nucleotide sequence: TGTGCCAGCAGTGAAGTCTCCGGGGGCAGCCCCCAGCATTTT. Translation gives CASSEVSGGSPQHF.

The chain recombines TRBV6-5 with TRBJ2-7; a weak D match, TRBD2 (5 bases). The CDR3 consists of 14 residues. Trimming cost V 8 bases and J 6 bases, with 20 bases left between them. CDR1 is MNHEY and CDR2 is SVGAGI in the germline V gene. The CDR3 DNA sequence: TGTGCCAGCTCGGACTTAGCGACCCCCGGCGAGCAGTACTTC. It encodes CASSDLATPGEQYF.

J is TRBJ2-7 and V is TRBV28; D is undetermined. Per germline, CDR1 MDHEN and CDR2 SYDVKM. Trimming pared 8 bases from V and 4 bases from J, leaving 15 bases between. The CDR3 has 13 residues. The chain's CDR3 is CASSNGPIYEQYF. The CDR3 DNA is TGTGCCAGCTCGAACGGACCGATTTACGAGCAGTACTTC.

Only a few counts were recorded for this clone. This chain connects TRBV6-6 to TRBJ1-5; D possibly corresponds to TRBD1 (5 bases). Germline-derived CDR1 and CDR2 are MNHNY and SVGAGI (reference sequence). Trimming stripped 5 bases from V and 5 bases from J, with 16 bases between. CDR3 length equals 15 residues. Here the CDR3 reads CASSPRAGEYQPQHF. In DNA form, the CDR3 reads TGTGCCAGCAGTCCCCGGGCGGGGGAATATCAGCCCCAGCATTTT.